The entry below gives a single TCR beta chain sequence along with its context. Antigen unknown. RNA extraction used unfractionated whole blood as the source of total RNA. These data are taken from a study of human T cells and chemical hapten exposure. Germline CDR1 reads LNHDA; CDR2 reads SQIVND (reference sequence). The CDR3 covers 13 residues. V was pared by 9 bases and J by 8 bases, with 16 bases between. Individual cDNA molecules in this library carried unique molecular identifiers. TCRdb reanalysed the 5' RACE reads using MiXCR and keeps one entry per CDR3 protein. The sample holds tens of thousands of distinct CDR3 sequences, roughly 15% seen once. The study, taken as a whole, reports: No shift was seen in TCRs above 1 in 1000 frequency with DPC sensitization.

The source is a female donor in good health. The gene calls are TRBV19 and TRBJ1-4; weak D call: TRBD1 (6 bases). CDR3 in amino acids: CARLDSSGEKLFF. The CDR3 nucleotides are TGTGCCAGACTGGACAGCTCGGGGGAAAAACTGTTTTTT.